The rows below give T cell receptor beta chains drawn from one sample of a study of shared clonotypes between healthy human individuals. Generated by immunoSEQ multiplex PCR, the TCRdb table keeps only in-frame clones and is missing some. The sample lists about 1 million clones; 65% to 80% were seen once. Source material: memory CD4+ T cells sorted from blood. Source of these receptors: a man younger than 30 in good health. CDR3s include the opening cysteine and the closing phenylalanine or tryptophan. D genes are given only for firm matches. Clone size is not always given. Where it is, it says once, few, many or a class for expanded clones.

CDR3 DNA: TGTGCCAGCTCAAAGCAGGGGACGAACACCGGGGAGCTGTTTTTT; CDR3 protein: CASSKQGTNTGELFF; V gene: TRBV18; J gene: TRBJ2-2; clone size: .; D gene: .
CDR3 DNA: TGCGCCAGCAGCGGAGCCGGGACAACGAACACTGAAGCTTTCTTT; CDR3 protein: CASSGAGTTNTEAFF; V gene: TRBV5-1; J gene: TRBJ1-1; clone size: .; D gene: .
CDR3 DNA: TGTGCCAGCAGTTCCCCGACACGAGGCAGGGGCGGCGAGCAGTACTTC; CDR3 protein: CASSSPTRGRGGEQYF; V gene: TRBV6-5; J gene: TRBJ2-7; clone size: .; D gene: .
CDR3 DNA: TGTGCCAGCAGCGGGCGGCCGGGACAGGGACCGGCGCAGTACTTC; CDR3 protein: CASSGRPGQGPAQYF; V gene: TRBV5-5; J gene: TRBJ2-5; clone size: many; D gene: TRBD1
CDR3 DNA: TGTGCCAGCAGCTTCGCCAGGGGCACTGAAGCTTTCTTT; CDR3 protein: CASSFARGTEAFF; V gene: TRBV7-8; J gene: TRBJ1-1; clone size: .; D gene: .
CDR3 DNA: TGCGCCAGCAGCGCTGCCTCGACGGGGGGCACCGGGGAGCTGTTTTTT; CDR3 protein: CASSAASTGGTGELFF; V gene: TRBV5-1; J gene: TRBJ2-2; clone size: .; D gene: TRBD2
CDR3 DNA: TGTGCCAGCAGCAAGATCCCGGGGGGCGAGCAGTACTTC; CDR3 protein: CASSKIPGGEQYF; V gene: TRBV11-3; J gene: TRBJ2-7; clone size: once; D gene: TRBD2
CDR3 DNA: TGTGCCAGTCACAACCAGGGGGCAATGAACACTGAAGCTTTCTTT; CDR3 protein: CASHNQGAMNTEAFF; V gene: TRBV27; J gene: TRBJ1-1; clone size: .; D gene: TRBD1
CDR3 DNA: TGTGCCAGTAGTGGCACCGGGACAGGGAGGGCTCAGCCCCAGCATTTT; CDR3 protein: CASSGTGTGRAQPQHF; V gene: TRBV19; J gene: TRBJ1-5; clone size: .; D gene: TRBD1
CDR3 DNA: TGTGCCAGCAGCTTAAGAACCGGGACAAAAAACACCGGGGAGCTGTTTTTT; CDR3 protein: CASSLRTGTKNTGELFF; V gene: TRBV11-3; J gene: TRBJ2-2; clone size: .; D gene: .
CDR3 DNA: TGTGCCAGTAGTATATCTAGCGGGAGGGCTGAGAATACGCAGTATTTT; CDR3 protein: CASSISSGRAENTQYF; V gene: TRBV19; J gene: TRBJ2-3; clone size: .; D gene: TRBD2
CDR3 DNA: TGCGCCAGCAGCTGGGGACAGGCTGGAGAGACCCAGTACTTC; CDR3 protein: CASSWGQAGETQYF; V gene: TRBV5-1; J gene: TRBJ2-5; clone size: .; D gene: TRBD1
CDR3 DNA: TGTGCCAGCAGTGCCCGCACGGGACTAAGCTACGAGCAGTACTTC; CDR3 protein: CASSARTGLSYEQYF; V gene: TRBV6-1; J gene: TRBJ2-7; clone size: few; D gene: TRBD2
CDR3 DNA: TGTGCCAGTAGTAGAAACCGGGACAGGGGAACTTGGTCCAACGTCCTGACTTTC; CDR3 protein: CASSRNRDRGTWSNVLTF; V gene: TRBV19; J gene: TRBJ2-6; clone size: .; D gene: TRBD1
CDR3 DNA: TGTGCCAGCAGTTCGGAGATGTCTGGGAAATACAATGAGCAGTTCTTC; CDR3 protein: CASSSEMSGKYNEQFF; V gene: TRBV27; J gene: TRBJ2-1; clone size: .; D gene: .
CDR3 DNA: TGTGCCAGCAGCAACCGCCTGACTAGCGGGAACTACAATGAGCAGTTCTTC; CDR3 protein: CASSNRLTSGNYNEQFF; V gene: TRBV2; J gene: TRBJ2-1; clone size: .; D gene: TRBD2
CDR3 DNA: TGTGCCAGCACCTCGGGCCCGGCGGGAGTGGAGACCCAGTACTTC; CDR3 protein: CASTSGPAGVETQYF; V gene: TRBV7-9; J gene: TRBJ2-5; clone size: .; D gene: TRBD2
CDR3 DNA: TGTGCCACCAGCAAGACAGGGAGCGTGTTCTTC; CDR3 protein: CATSKTGSVFF; V gene: TRBV15; J gene: TRBJ2-1; clone size: .; D gene: TRBD1
CDR3 DNA: TGTGCCAGCAGCGTAGGAGGTCCGGGACAGCGATACAATGAGCAGTTCTTC; CDR3 protein: CASSVGGPGQRYNEQFF; V gene: TRBV9; J gene: TRBJ2-1; clone size: .; D gene: TRBD1
CDR3 DNA: TGTGCCAGCAGCTTACGAGGGGGGGCCTACGAGCAGTACTTC; CDR3 protein: CASSLRGGAYEQYF; V gene: TRBV7-2; J gene: TRBJ2-7; clone size: .; D gene: .
CDR3 DNA: TGTGCCAGCAGCTTGAGTATCACGGAGGGAGTGAACACTGAAGCTTTCTTT; CDR3 protein: CASSLSITEGVNTEAFF; V gene: TRBV5-6; J gene: TRBJ1-1; clone size: .; D gene: .
CDR3 DNA: TGTGCCAGCTCACCACCGGGACTAGCGGGAGAGGGTGAGCAGTTCTTC; CDR3 protein: CASSPPGLAGEGEQFF; V gene: TRBV18; J gene: TRBJ2-1; clone size: .; D gene: TRBD2
CDR3 DNA: TGTGCCAGTAGTACGGACAGGGTGACGGTGCAGTACTTC; CDR3 protein: CASSTDRVTVQYF; V gene: TRBV19; J gene: TRBJ2-7; clone size: .; D gene: TRBD1
CDR3 DNA: TGTGCCAGCAGCCAGACTAGCGGGGGAGGAGAGACCCAGTACTTC; CDR3 protein: CASSQTSGGGETQYF; V gene: TRBV11-3; J gene: TRBJ2-5; clone size: .; D gene: TRBD2
CDR3 DNA: TGTGCTAGCAGCTTACTACCTCCGACTAGCGGGAGTTACGAGCAGTACTTC; CDR3 protein: CASSLLPPTSGSYEQYF; V gene: TRBV7-7; J gene: TRBJ2-7; clone size: .; D gene: TRBD2
CDR3 DNA: TGTGCCAGCAGTCAGGGCCTCTGGGAGACCCAGTACTTC; CDR3 protein: CASSQGLWETQYF; V gene: TRBV9; J gene: TRBJ2-5; clone size: .; D gene: .
CDR3 DNA: TGCGCCAGCAGCTTGGCAGGGGGCAATGAAAAACTGTTTTTT; CDR3 protein: CASSLAGGNEKLFF; V gene: TRBV5-1; J gene: TRBJ1-4; clone size: .; D gene: TRBD1
CDR3 DNA: TGCAGCGTTGAGGCAGTCTCAGATACGCAGTATTTT; CDR3 protein: CSVEAVSDTQYF; V gene: TRBV29-1; J gene: TRBJ2-3; clone size: few; D gene: .
CDR3 DNA: TGTGCCAGCAGCTTATATGGGGCTAGCGGGAAGTGGGAGCAGTACTTC; CDR3 protein: CASSLYGASGKWEQYF; V gene: TRBV7-2; J gene: TRBJ2-7; clone size: once; D gene: TRBD2
CDR3 DNA: TGTGCCAGTAGTATAGCAGGTTCTACCGGCGAGCAGTACTTC; CDR3 protein: CASSIAGSTGEQYF; V gene: TRBV19; J gene: TRBJ2-7; clone size: .; D gene: .
CDR3 DNA: TGTGCCAGCAGCTTAAAGTCTAGCGGGAATTCCGGTACGCAGTATTTT; CDR3 protein: CASSLKSSGNSGTQYF; V gene: TRBV7-2; J gene: TRBJ2-3; clone size: .; D gene: TRBD2
CDR3 DNA: TGTGCCAGCAGTCCATCCTTATTGGTCGCCTATGGCTACACCTTC; CDR3 protein: CASSPSLLVAYGYTF; V gene: TRBV27; J gene: TRBJ1-2; clone size: .; D gene: .
CDR3 DNA: TGTGCCAGCTCACCTAACTCTAGGGGGAACGAGCAGTACTTC; CDR3 protein: CASSPNSRGNEQYF; V gene: TRBV18; J gene: TRBJ2-7; clone size: once; D gene: .
CDR3 DNA: TGTGCCAGCAGTTTTCTTGGCAGGGGAATCCACTTT; CDR3 protein: CASSFLGRGIHF; V gene: TRBV28; J gene: TRBJ1-6; clone size: few; D gene: .
CDR3 DNA: TGTGCCAGCAGTTTATGGTCGTTCCAAGAGACCCAGTACTTC; CDR3 protein: CASSLWSFQETQYF; V gene: TRBV28; J gene: TRBJ2-5; clone size: .; D gene: .
CDR3 DNA: TGTGCCAGCAAAGAGACAGGGGACCAGCCCCAGCATTTT; CDR3 protein: CASKETGDQPQHF; V gene: TRBV2; J gene: TRBJ1-5; clone size: few; D gene: TRBD1
CDR3 DNA: TGTGCCAGTGCAGGCGGGACGACCTACGAGCAGTACTTC; CDR3 protein: CASAGGTTYEQYF; V gene: TRBV28; J gene: TRBJ2-7; clone size: .; D gene: .
CDR3 DNA: TGCGCCAGCCGCGAGGGGGTGCGTGAGCAGTTCTTC; CDR3 protein: CASREGVREQFF; V gene: TRBV5-1; J gene: TRBJ2-1; clone size: .; D gene: .
CDR3 DNA: TGTGCCAGCAGCTTGCCTGGGACAGGTGGGGAGCAGTTCTTC; CDR3 protein: CASSLPGTGGEQFF; V gene: TRBV5-4; J gene: TRBJ2-1; clone size: once; D gene: TRBD1
CDR3 DNA: TGCGCCAGCAGCCTCCGGCAGGCTCCAGATACGCAGTATTTT; CDR3 protein: CASSLRQAPDTQYF; V gene: TRBV5-1; J gene: TRBJ2-3; clone size: once; D gene: .
CDR3 DNA: TGTGCCAGCACCGTAAGCTCTGGAAACACCATATATTTT; CDR3 protein: CASTVSSGNTIYF; V gene: TRBV25-1; J gene: TRBJ1-3; clone size: .; D gene: .
CDR3 DNA: TGTGCCAGCAAAAGGGGTTCGGGGGCCAACGTCCTGACTTTC; CDR3 protein: CASKRGSGANVLTF; V gene: TRBV2; J gene: TRBJ2-6; clone size: .; D gene: .
CDR3 DNA: TGCAGCGTGACCCGACAGTCTTTTACTGAAGCTTTCTTT; CDR3 protein: CSVTRQSFTEAFF; V gene: TRBV29-1; J gene: TRBJ1-1; clone size: once; D gene: .
CDR3 DNA: TGTGCCAGCAACGACGGGACCCCGGGGGTCAATGAGCAGTTCTTC; CDR3 protein: CASNDGTPGVNEQFF; V gene: TRBV5-1; J gene: TRBJ2-1; clone size: .; D gene: .
CDR3 DNA: TGTGCTAGCAGCTTATATCTTGGCGACTCCTACGAGCAGTACTTC; CDR3 protein: CASSLYLGDSYEQYF; V gene: TRBV7-7; J gene: TRBJ2-7; clone size: .; D gene: .
CDR3 DNA: TGTGCCAGCAGTCATGACAGCAACTATGGCTACACCTTC; CDR3 protein: CASSHDSNYGYTF; V gene: TRBV5-6; J gene: TRBJ1-2; clone size: .; D gene: .
CDR3 DNA: TGTGCCAGCAGCTCCCGAACGACAGGGAGGAGGGGCACTGAAGCTTTCTTT; CDR3 protein: CASSSRTTGRRGTEAFF; V gene: TRBV14; J gene: TRBJ1-1; clone size: .; D gene: TRBD1
CDR3 DNA: TGTGCCAGTAAACCAGATTATAATTCACCCCTCCACTTT; CDR3 protein: CASKPDYNSPLHF; V gene: TRBV19; J gene: TRBJ1-6; clone size: .; D gene: .
CDR3 DNA: TGCGCCAGCAGCCAAGGAAGAGGACTCCGAACCAATGAGCAGTTCTTC; CDR3 protein: CASSQGRGLRTNEQFF; V gene: TRBV4-1; J gene: TRBJ2-1; clone size: .; D gene: .
CDR3 DNA: TGTGCCAGCAAACAGGGTACAGAGACCCAGTACTTC; CDR3 protein: CASKQGTETQYF; V gene: TRBV5-5; J gene: TRBJ2-5; clone size: .; D gene: .
CDR3 DNA: TGTGCCAGCAGCGTTGTGGGGGACCAAGAGACCCAGTACTTC; CDR3 protein: CASSVVGDQETQYF; V gene: TRBV5-4; J gene: TRBJ2-5; clone size: .; D gene: .
CDR3 DNA: TGTGCCAGCAGTTCGCGGCGGGAGGACACAGATACGCAGTATTTT; CDR3 protein: CASSSRREDTDTQYF; V gene: TRBV6-5; J gene: TRBJ2-3; clone size: .; D gene: TRBD2
CDR3 DNA: TGTGCCAGCAGCCGCGAGTACGAGCAGTACTTC; CDR3 protein: CASSREYEQYF; V gene: TRBV6-6; J gene: TRBJ2-7; clone size: many; D gene: .